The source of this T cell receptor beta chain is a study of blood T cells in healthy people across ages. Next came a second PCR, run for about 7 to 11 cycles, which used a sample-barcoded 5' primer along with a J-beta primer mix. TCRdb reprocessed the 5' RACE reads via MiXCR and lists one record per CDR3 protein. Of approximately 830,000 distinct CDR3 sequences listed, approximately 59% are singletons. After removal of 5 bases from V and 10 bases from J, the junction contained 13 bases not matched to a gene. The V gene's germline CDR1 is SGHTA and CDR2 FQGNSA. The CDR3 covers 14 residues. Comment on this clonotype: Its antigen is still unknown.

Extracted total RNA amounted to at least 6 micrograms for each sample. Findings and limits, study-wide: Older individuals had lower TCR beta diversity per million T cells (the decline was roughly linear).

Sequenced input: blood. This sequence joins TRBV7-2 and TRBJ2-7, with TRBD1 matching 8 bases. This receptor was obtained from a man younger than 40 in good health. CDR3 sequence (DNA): TGTGCCAGCAGCGGGACAGGTAGAGAAGAGGCCCAGTACTTC. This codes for CASSGTGREEAQYF.